This TCR beta chain originates from a study of post-analysis software for immune sequencing data. Overall study context: Clinical courses comprised relapsing-remitting, secondary progressive and progressive-relapsing multiple sclerosis.

The TCR beta cDNA libraries carried unique molecular identifiers. With about 1 to 11 million T cells as the source, 540,000 or so cDNA molecules resulted. TCRdb fed the PCR reads into MiXCR, producing one record per CDR3 protein. The sample consists of hundreds of thousands of distinct CDR3 sequences, around 40% of them appearing once. Per the germline V gene, CDR1 is SEHNR and CDR2 is FQNEAQ (reference sequence). There are 16 residues in the CDR3. V lost 4 bases to trimming and J lost 6 bases, with 21 bases between them. Comments on this clonotype: Its specificity is not known.

Broader study findings: Pronounced co-clustering by F measure was evident among identically batched samples. Controls had lower frequencies than patients of four or five TRBV segments, which included TRBV5-6, TRBV5-1 and TRBV20-1.

This rearrangement joins TRBV7-9 to TRBJ1-2; D is ambiguous. The sample taken for sequencing was blood. The clonotype comes from a girl between 10 and 17 years old with multiple sclerosis. The CDR3 DNA reads TGTGCCAGCAGCTCGCCTTCCCGCGGGCTTACGGATGGCTACACCTTC. Translation gives CASSSPSRGLTDGYTF.